The clone carrying this T cell receptor (beta chain) was seen a handful of times. V shed 6 bases, J shed 5 bases, and the junction held 15 bases outside the gene matches. The CDR3 contains 16 residues. The sample is drawn from a study of blood T cell repertoires in COVID-19. Background on the study: Samples taken during acute and convalescent COVID-19 were collected in the United States, Italy and Spain. In each case, the material was cDNA or gDNA derived from T cells, B-cell-depleted T cells, or PBMCs.

Profiling relied on immunoSEQ multiplex PCR, and the TCRdb table lists in-frame clones only, not all of them. The profile shows 130,000 or so clones, 60% to 75% of them singletons. The origin of this receptor is a woman aged 65 to 85 with acute or convalescent COVID-19. J is TRBJ2-7 and V is TRBV23-1; TRBD2 aligns across 8 bases. TRBV23-1 is marked as an open reading frame, function uncertain. Specimen: peripheral blood. CDR3 sequence (DNA): TGCGCCAGCAGGCCACTAGCGGACTCACGAAGGAACGAGCAGTACTTC. Translated, it gives CASRPLADSRRNEQYF.